Reported below is one TCR beta chain. Its antigen is as yet unknown. These data come from a study of cytomegalovirus exposure and HLA in healthy donors. At the level of the study: One earlier analysis, a look at 200 million or so T cells, found some 100 million unique TCR beta sequences.

Study outcomes and limitations: A later analysis by the authors found several of the most significant clusters apparently linked to common viral pathogens.

Both 60 Vbeta primers and 13 Jbeta primers went into the PCR. In the original analysis: As a later analysis found, there were 60 million to 90 million unique TCR beta chains, of which roughly 11 million were shared. The table came from immunoSEQ multiplex PCR; TCRdb's copy has only in-frame clones and leaves some out. V and J calls and clone size are those listed in that table; D and trimming were worked out from the DNA. The sample holds 200,000 or so clones, around 86% seen once. The TCR comes from a woman aged 45-59 years in good health and CMV-seropositive. The sample was PBMCs.

The CDR3 loop is CASSLGSGLETQYF. For the CDR3, the DNA is TGTGCCAGCAGTTTGGGGTCAGGGTTAGAGACCCAGTACTTC. This chain links TRBV6-5 with TRBJ2-5; the D gene is possibly TRBD1 (5 bases). CDR1 and CDR2 (germline): MNHEY, SVGAGI. Between the trimmed V and J ends, which lost 4 bases and 4 bases, there was a span of 13 bases. This CDR3 is 14 amino acids long.